Listed below are T cell receptor beta chains from one sample, sequenced in a study of T cells in Graves' hyperthyroidism and ophthalmopathy. MiXCR, run by TCRdb on the multiplex PCR reads, gives a single entry per CDR3 protein. The table shows hundreds of thousands of distinct CDR3 sequences, with 16% occurring only once. The specimen was blood. These receptors all come from a middle-aged woman with Graves' ophthalmopathy. Each CDR3 is given with its conserved first and last residue. The order of the fields is clone size, V gene, D gene, J gene, CDR3 DNA, CDR3 protein. A D gene is named only where the DNA matches it firmly. Expanded clones are given a class, and other clones once, few, many or no size at all.

many	TRBV28	-	TRBJ1-2	TGTGCCAGCAGTTTTGAGGGAGCTAACTATGGCTACACCTTC	CASSFEGANYGYTF
many	TRBV13	TRBD1	TRBJ1-6	TGTGCCAGCAGCTTTAGGACAGGGAATCTTTATTCACCCCTCCACTTT	CASSFRTGNLYSPLHF
-	TRBV28	-	TRBJ2-5	TGTGCCAGCAGCGCGGGCCCTGGGACCCAGTACTTC	CASSAGPGTQYF
many	TRBV20-1	TRBD2	TRBJ2-3	TGCAGTGCTAGAGATTACCCCTTGACTAGCGGGAGGAGGACAGATACGCAGTATTTT	CSARDYPLTSGRRTDTQYF
many	TRBV7-2	TRBD2	TRBJ2-1	TGTGCCAGCAGTTGGACTAGCGGGAGCTACAATGAGCAGTTCTTC	CASSWTSGSYNEQFF
many	TRBV5-1	-	TRBJ2-7	TGCGCCAGCAGCGTTGACCTGCCTCCGAGCTCCTACGAGCAGTACTTC	CASSVDLPPSSYEQYF
many	TRBV2	-	TRBJ2-7	TGTGCCAGCAGGCCTCGCTCCCGCTACGAGCAGTACTTC	CASRPRSRYEQYF
many	TRBV30	-	TRBJ1-2	TGTGCCTGGAGTGAATCCGGCTATGGCTACACCTTC	CAWSESGYGYTF
many	TRBV30	-	TRBJ1-1	TGTGCCTGGAGTAGGTCCGGGCTGGCTGAAGCTTTCTTT	CAWSRSGLAEAFF
many	TRBV5-1	TRBD1	TRBJ2-5	TGCGCCAGCAGCGGGGACAGCACCAAAGAGACCCAGTACTTC	CASSGDSTKETQYF
-	TRBV5-1	-	TRBJ1-4	TGCGCCAGCAGCTCCCCTCCTAATGAAAAACTGTTTTTT	CASSSPPNEKLFF
few	TRBV6-1	-	TRBJ1-5	TGTGCCAGCAGACGATTACAGGGTACGGTGGATCAGCCCCAGCATTTT	CASRRLQGTVDQPQHF
many	TRBV6-1	-	TRBJ1-1	TGTGCCAGCACTCGGGCCCGGAACACTGAAGCTTTCTTT	CASTRARNTEAFF
few	TRBV18	-	TRBJ2-2	TGTGCCAGCTCACACACCGCAGCGCACACCGGGGAGCTGTTTTTT	CASSHTAAHTGELFF
-	TRBV19	-	TRBJ2-2	TGTGCCAGCCAAAGAGGGGCTGTTACCACCGGGGAGCTGTTTTTT	CASQRGAVTTGELFF
-	TRBV4-1	-	TRBJ1-6	TGCGCCAGCAGCCAAGGGTCGAGGGGAGGTTCACCCCTCCACTTT	CASSQGSRGGSPLHF
few	TRBV29-1	TRBD1	TRBJ1-1	TGCAGCGCCAACAGGGGGCTGAGGGAAGCTTTCTTT	CSANRGLREAFF
-	TRBV27	-	TRBJ2-5	TGTGCCAGCAGTCCCGGTTGGGGAACATGGGAGACCCAGTACTTC	CASSPGWGTWETQYF
-	TRBV2	TRBD1	TRBJ2-2	TGTGCCAGCAGAGCCGGGACAGGGGGTGTCGGGGAGCTGTTTTTT	CASRAGTGGVGELFF
many	TRBV3-1	-	TRBJ1-2	TGTGCCAGCAGCCAAGACGGGACCTATGGCTACACCTTC	CASSQDGTYGYTF
many	TRBV11-2	-	TRBJ2-7	TGTGCCAGCAGCTTAAGTTTAAGCGAGCAGTACTTC	CASSLSLSEQYF
many	TRBV18	TRBD1	TRBJ1-2	TGTGCCAGCTCACGACAGGGGAGGGATGGCTACACCTTC	CASSRQGRDGYTF
-	TRBV6-1	-	TRBJ2-5	TGTGCCAGCACATCGGCTCGCTCCCAGACCCAGTACTTC	CASTSARSQTQYF
many	TRBV20-1	-	TRBJ2-7	TGCAGTGCTAGAGATCCCGGGAGAGACGAGCAGTACTTC	CSARDPGRDEQYF
few	TRBV7-9	-	TRBJ1-2	TGTGCCAGCATCGCTTCGGGCTCAAACTATGGCTACACCTTC	CASIASGSNYGYTF
-	TRBV4-1	-	TRBJ2-3	TGCGCCAGCAGCCAGGCCTCAGGGCCCACAGATACGCAGTATTTT	CASSQASGPTDTQYF
-	TRBV7-2	-	TRBJ2-1	TGTGCCAGCAGCCGAGTCCGGGAGAGCCTCTCCTACAATGAGCAGTTCTTC	CASSRVRESLSYNEQFF
many	TRBV6-1	TRBD1	TRBJ1-5	TGTGCCAGCAGGCCAACCGGGACAGGGATTCAGCCCCAGCATTTT	CASRPTGTGIQPQHF
many	TRBV7-9	TRBD1	TRBJ2-2	TGTGCCAGCAGCCCAGGGACAGTGATGGGGGAGCTGTTTTTT	CASSPGTVMGELFF
few	TRBV4-1	-	TRBJ1-4	TGCGCCAGCAGCTCCAACACCATTAATGAAAAACTGTTTTTT	CASSSNTINEKLFF
many	TRBV3-1	TRBD2	TRBJ2-3	TGTGCCAGCAGCCAAGATAAACTAGCGGGGGGAGTCACAGATACGCAGTATTTT	CASSQDKLAGGVTDTQYF
few	TRBV6-2/TRBV6-3	TRBD1	TRBJ1-1	TGTGCCAGCACCAAAGGACGGACAGGGGAGATTATGATGAACACTGAAGCTTTCTTT	CASTKGRTGEIMMNTEAFF
-	TRBV19	TRBD2	TRBJ2-3	TGTGCCAGTAGTAAGTCGTCGGGACTAGCGGAAGTTTTAACTAGCACAGATACGCAGTATTTT	CASSKSSGLAEVLTSTDTQYF
-	TRBV7-9	TRBD1	TRBJ1-2	TGTGCCAGCAGCTCTAACTTTGGGGACAGGGAATCTGGCTACACCTTC	CASSSNFGDRESGYTF
many	TRBV2	TRBD2	TRBJ2-1	TGTGCCAGCAGTACATCTAGCGGGAGAAGGGGTGAGCAGTTCTTC	CASSTSSGRRGEQFF
few	TRBV3-1	-	TRBJ1-5	TGTGCCAGCAGTGAAGGGGTATCTCCAGGTCAGCCCCAGCATTTT	CASSEGVSPGQPQHF
few	TRBV7-9	-	TRBJ1-3	TGTGGCCTTACCCGGGGTACGGCTGGAAACACCATATATTTT	CGLTRGTAGNTIYF
-	TRBV5-1	TRBD2	TRBJ2-1	TGCGCCAGCAGCTTACAGGTCGGGGGGAATGAGCAGTTCTTC	CASSLQVGGNEQFF
-	TRBV6-1	-	TRBJ1-4	TGTGCCAGCAGAACAACCTTGGGGGGAAAACTGTTTTTT	CASRTTLGGKLFF
few	TRBV7-2	TRBD2	TRBJ2-1	TGTGCCAGCACCTCCCCTTGGGGTGCGGGGGGCTCCTACAATGAGCAGTTCTTC	CASTSPWGAGGSYNEQFF
few	TRBV2	TRBD2	TRBJ2-1	TGTGCCAGCAGTGAATGGGGACTAGGGAATGAGCAGTTCTTC	CASSEWGLGNEQFF
few	TRBV2	TRBD2	TRBJ2-1	TGTGCCAGCAGGAGGACTAGCTTTTTTGAGCAGTCCTTC	CASRRTSFFEQSF
many	TRBV5-8	TRBD1	TRBJ1-1	TGTGCCAGCAGGAGGACCGGGACAGGGTGGACTGAAGCTTTCTTT	CASRRTGTGWTEAFF
-	TRBV19	-	TRBJ2-7	TGTGCCAGCCGCCTGCAGCTGTACTTC	CASRLQLYF
many	TRBV6-5	-	TRBJ1-2	TGTGCCAGCAGTTACGACAGCTATGGCTACACCTTC	CASSYDSYGYTF
-	TRBV19	TRBD1	TRBJ2-2	TGTGCCACCGGGACAGGGTTAGCCGGGGAGCTGTTTTTT	CATGTGLAGELFF
many	TRBV12-3/TRBV12-4	-	TRBJ1-1	TGTGCCAGCAGTTTAGCAGGGGCTGAAGCTTTCTTT	CASSLAGAEAFF
-	TRBV24-1	-	TRBJ2-3	TGTGCCACCAGTGATTTCCCAGGGGTCACAGATACGCAGTATTTT	CATSDFPGVTDTQYF
few	TRBV27	TRBD1	TRBJ2-5	TGTGCCAGCAGAACACAGGGGGCGTTGTTTAAGACCCAGTACTTC	CASRTQGALFKTQYF
-	TRBV20-1	-	TRBJ2-7	TGCAGTGCTACCCCCCCTAGGGCCCTTCGCTACGAGCAGTACTTC	CSATPPRALRYEQYF
-	TRBV12-5	TRBD1	TRBJ1-6	TGTGCTAGTGGCCTGCAGGGGGCTTATAATTCACCCCTCCACTTT	CASGLQGAYNSPLHF
-	TRBV12-3/TRBV12-4	-	TRBJ1-1	TGTGCCAGCAGCCTTAGAGTGGGGCCGATGAACACTGAAGCTTTCTTT	CASSLRVGPMNTEAFF
-	TRBV3-1	-	TRBJ2-5	TGTGCCAGCAGCCACCCACCGGGGCCGGGCGGATACTCAGAGACCCAGTACTTC	CASSHPPGPGGYSETQYF
few	TRBV12-3/TRBV12-4	TRBD2	TRBJ2-2	TGTGCCAGCAGGAGGACTAGCGGGAGTAACACCGGGGAGCTGTTTTTT	CASRRTSGSNTGELFF